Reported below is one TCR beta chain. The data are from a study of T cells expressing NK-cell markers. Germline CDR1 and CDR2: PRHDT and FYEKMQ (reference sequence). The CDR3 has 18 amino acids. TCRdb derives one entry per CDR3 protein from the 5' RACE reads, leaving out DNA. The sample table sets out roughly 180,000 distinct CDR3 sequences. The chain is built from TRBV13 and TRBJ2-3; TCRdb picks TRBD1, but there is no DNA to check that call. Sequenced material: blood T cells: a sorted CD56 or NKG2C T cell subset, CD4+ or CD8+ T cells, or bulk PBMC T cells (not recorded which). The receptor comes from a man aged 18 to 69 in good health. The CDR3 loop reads CASSPWGDAISRTDTQYF.